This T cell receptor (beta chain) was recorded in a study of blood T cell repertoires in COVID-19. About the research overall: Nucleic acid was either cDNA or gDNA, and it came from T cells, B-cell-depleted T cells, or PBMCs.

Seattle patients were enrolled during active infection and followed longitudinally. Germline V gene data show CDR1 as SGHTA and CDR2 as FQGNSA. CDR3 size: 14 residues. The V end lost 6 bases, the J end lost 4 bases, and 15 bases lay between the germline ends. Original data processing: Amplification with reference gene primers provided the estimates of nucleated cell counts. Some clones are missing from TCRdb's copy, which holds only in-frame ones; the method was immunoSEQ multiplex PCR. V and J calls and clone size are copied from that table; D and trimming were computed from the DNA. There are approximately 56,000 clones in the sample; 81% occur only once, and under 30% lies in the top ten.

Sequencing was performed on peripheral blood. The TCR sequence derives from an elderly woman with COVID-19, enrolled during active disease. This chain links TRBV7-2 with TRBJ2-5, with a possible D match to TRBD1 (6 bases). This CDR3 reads CASRQTGSRETQYF. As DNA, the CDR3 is TGTGCCAGCAGGCAAACAGGGTCGCGAGAGACCCAGTACTTC. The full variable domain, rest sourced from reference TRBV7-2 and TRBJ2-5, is GAGVSQSPSNKVTEKGKDVELRCDPISGHTALYWYRQSLGQGLEFLIYFQGNSAPDKSGLPSDRFSAERTGGSVSTLTIQRTQQEDSAVYLCASRQTGSRETQYFGPGTRLLVL.